The TCR beta chain under discussion was sequenced for a study of response to subunit inactivated influenza vaccine. Study results and caveats: There was a suggestion from the authors that each seasonal influenza vaccination recruits few new T cells.

Trimming at V came to 0 bases and at J to 4 bases, leaving 9 bases not matched to a gene. CDR1 and CDR2 (germline): LGHDT, YNNKEL (reference sequence). The CDR3 covers 18 residues. This clonotype was counted ten times or more. What it binds is not known. TCRdb reprocessed the RT-PCR reads via MiXCR and lists one record per CDR3 protein. The sample lists about 520,000 distinct CDR3 sequences, approximately 7.2% occurring once. The sequencing used PBMCs from blood, collected about 24 months after vaccination. This clonotype was sampled from a man between 50 and 75 years old who received an inactivated influenza vaccine. This rearrangement joins TRBV3-1 to TRBJ2-2; TRBD1 aligns across 9 bases. In DNA form, the CDR3 reads TGTGCCAGCAGCCAAGATGCCGTCGGGACAGGGCCCACCGGGGAGCTGTTTTTT. This gives the protein CASSQDAVGTGPTGELFF. Full variable domain (missing parts from reference TRBV3-1 and TRBJ2-2): DTAVSQTPKYLVTQMGNDKSIKCEQNLGHDTMYWYKQDSKKFLKIMFSYNNKELIINETVPNRFSPKSPDKAHLNLHINSLELGDSAVYFCASSQDAVGTGPTGELFFGEGSRLTVL.